This note documents a single TCR beta chain sequence. What it binds is unknown. This CDR3 has 18 residues. The germline gives CDR1 SGHNT, CDR2 YYREEE (reference sequence). V lost 0 bases and J lost 0; bases outside the gene matches: 6. This specimen comes from a study of cytomegalovirus exposure and HLA in healthy donors. Turning to the study itself: Earlier results showed 117 million unique TCR beta sequences derived from about 179 million T cells.

Overall study results and limits: A list of approximately 160 TCR beta chains associated with cytomegalovirus was given. Earlier findings revealed that most TCR beta V segments proved productive either about 87% or about 30% of the time.

There were likely unrecorded immune exposures, though donors were nominally healthy when sampled. The PCR ran on 60 Vbeta and 13 Jbeta primers. Here immunoSEQ multiplex PCR was the method, and the copy in TCRdb shows in-frame clones only, minus some. The table records approximately 75,000 clones, 60% to 75% of them present only once. The chain couples TRBV5-4 to TRBJ2-6, with TRBD1 identical over 7 bases. The sequenced material came from PBMCs. The clonotype comes from a middle-aged man in good health and CMV-seropositive. CDR3 nucleotide sequence: TGTGCCAGCAGCTTGGGAGGGGGCCCCCTCTCTGGGGCCAACGTCCTGACTTTC. It translates to CASSLGGGPLSGANVLTF.